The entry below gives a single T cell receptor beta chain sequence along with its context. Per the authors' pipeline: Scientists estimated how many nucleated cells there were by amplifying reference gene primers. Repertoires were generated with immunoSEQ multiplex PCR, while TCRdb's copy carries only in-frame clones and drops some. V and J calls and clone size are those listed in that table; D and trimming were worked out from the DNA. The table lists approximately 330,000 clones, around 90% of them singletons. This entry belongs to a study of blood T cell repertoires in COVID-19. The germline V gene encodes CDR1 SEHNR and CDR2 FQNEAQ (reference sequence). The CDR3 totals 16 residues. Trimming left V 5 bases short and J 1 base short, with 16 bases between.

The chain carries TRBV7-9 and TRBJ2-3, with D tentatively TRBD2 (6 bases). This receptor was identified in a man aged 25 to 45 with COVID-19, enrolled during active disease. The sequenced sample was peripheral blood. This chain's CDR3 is CASSPKVGEGTDTQYF. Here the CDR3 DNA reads TGTGCCAGCAGCCCTAAGGTTGGGGAGGGCACAGATACGCAGTATTTT. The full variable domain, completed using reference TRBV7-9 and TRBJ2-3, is DTGVSQNPRHKITKRGQNVTFRCDPISEHNRLYWYRQTLGQGPEFLTYFQNEAQLEKSRLLSDRFSAERPKGSFSTLEIQRTEQGDSAMYLCASSPKVGEGTDTQYFGPGTRLTVL.